This T cell receptor delta chain was obtained from a study of γδ T cells in repeated Plasmodium falciparum infection. Study overall: Age- and gender-matched Australian children served as comparison for malaria-exposed Malian children. Samples were taken at baseline, before some infections, and 21 days after each. Study-level findings and limits: One small rural Malian village, predominantly a single ethnic group, supplied the cohort. Vdelta2-negative gammadelta repertoires, largely Vdelta1+, seemingly showed infection-driven waves of new clonal selection.

TCRdb fed the multiplex PCR reads to CATT. The sample includes some 100,000 delta-chain clones, roughly 1.4% of them seen just once. This clone has more than one count but fewer than ten. The antigen is not known. TCRdb attributes to this sequence the protein of a much larger clone, which differs from the DNA translation at residue 5; a read error is likely, and the protein displayed is translated from the DNA. Germline values: CDR1 TSWWSYY, CDR2 QGS. V dropped 5 bases and J dropped 0 bases, with 25 bases sitting between them. The CDR3 is 19 residues long. Bulk repertoires came from Vgamma9/Vdelta2+ or Vdelta2-negative gammadelta T cells flow-sorted from PBMC.

The sample was gamma-delta T cells from blood. The gene calls are TRDV1 and TRDJ1, with D tentatively TRDD3 (5 bases). The J gene was missing in TCRdb and was found by matching the end of the DNA to germline. This receptor was taken from a pool of human donors (malaria-infected and uninfected, not separated). The CDR3 bases are TGTGCTCTTGGGAGACTCTCGAGGTCGGGGGCCCTGTACACCGATAAACTCATCTTT. Translated: CALGRLSRSGALYTDKLIF.